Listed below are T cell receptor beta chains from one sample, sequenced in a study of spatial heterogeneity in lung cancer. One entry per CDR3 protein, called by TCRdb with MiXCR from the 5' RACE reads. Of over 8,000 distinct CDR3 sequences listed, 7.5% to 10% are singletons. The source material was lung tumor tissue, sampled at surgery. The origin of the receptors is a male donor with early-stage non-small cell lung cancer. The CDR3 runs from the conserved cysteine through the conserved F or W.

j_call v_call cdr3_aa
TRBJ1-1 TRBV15 CATSRRGNTEAFF
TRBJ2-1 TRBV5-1 CASSYKAGDSSPYNEQFF
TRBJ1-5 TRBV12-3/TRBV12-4 CASSITQGGHRPQHF
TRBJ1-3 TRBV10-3 CAITLSGISGNTIYF
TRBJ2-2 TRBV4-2 CASSPRLAVGELFF
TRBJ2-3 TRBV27 CASSLTLSSGRITDTQYF
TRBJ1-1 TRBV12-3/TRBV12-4 CASSLDFGTEAFF
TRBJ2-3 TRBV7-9 CASSLISGGGGLNTDTQYF
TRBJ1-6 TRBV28 CASSLTLGSSYNSPLHF
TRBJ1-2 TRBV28 CASSSMGQADLYGYTF
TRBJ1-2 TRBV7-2 CASSLGRGLGYTF
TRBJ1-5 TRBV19 CASSPRAGGDNQPQHF
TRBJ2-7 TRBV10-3 CAISDPGQTSSYEQYF
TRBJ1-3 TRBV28 CASSRQGPNTIYF
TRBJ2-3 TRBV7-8 CASSLVGGDTQYF
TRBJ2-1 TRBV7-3 CASSLHLDGGEQFF
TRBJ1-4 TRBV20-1 CSAREGGGREKLFF
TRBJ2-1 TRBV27 CASSPTLAGEQFF
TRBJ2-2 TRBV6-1 CASSEGRGGRDTGELFF
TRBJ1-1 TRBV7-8 CASTVGRDTHTEAFF
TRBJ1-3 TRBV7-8 CASSPTGALTSGNTIYF
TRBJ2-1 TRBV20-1 CSARDRLTGVEQFF
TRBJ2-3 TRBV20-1 CSATPPVSADTQYF
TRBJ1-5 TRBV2 CASSVGGRGSNQPQHF
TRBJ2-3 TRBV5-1 CASSLALEIDTQYF
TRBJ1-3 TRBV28 CASTPLISGNTIYF
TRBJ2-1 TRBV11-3 CASSLIAPFF
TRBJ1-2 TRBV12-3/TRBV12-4 CASSRIRGSYGYTF
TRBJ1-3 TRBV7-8 CASSRRTGYSGNTIYF
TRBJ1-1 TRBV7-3 CASSPQGQQLNTEAFF
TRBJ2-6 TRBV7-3 CASSYSGANVLTF
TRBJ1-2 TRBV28 CASSLWTGDYGYTF
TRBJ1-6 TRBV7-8 CASSTSQGSSYNSPLHF
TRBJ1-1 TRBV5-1 CASSLVMGRLVNTEAFF
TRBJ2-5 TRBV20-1 CSAREGLGTSGLQTQYF
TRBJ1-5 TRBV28 CASSLWRGNNQPQHF